One and the same sample provided the 28 T cell receptor beta chains below, sequenced in a study of blood T cell repertoires in COVID-19. Libraries were prepared by immunoSEQ multiplex PCR; TCRdb keeps only in-frame clonotypes and omits some of them. The data hold approximately 20,000 clones, with roughly nine tenths observed a single time. The sequencing input was peripheral blood. These receptors came from a human donor with active COVID-19. The donor label of this sample is uncertain.

CDR3 loop: CASSLRLAGGLAKNIQYF. The CDR3 region has the DNA TGTGCCAGCAGCTTGCGGCTAGCGGGGGGGCTAGCCAAAAACATTCAGTACTTC. The V and J genes are TRBV5-5 and TRBJ2-4; 12 positions agree with TRBD2. The length of the CDR3 is 18 residues. J was trimmed by 0 bases and V by 1 base; bases with no gene match: 5. Per the germline V gene, CDR1 is SGHKS and CDR2 is YYEKEE (reference sequence).

This chain connects TRBV28 to TRBJ1-2; TRBD1 is a possible D gene (5 bases). The CDR3 spans 12 residues. The germline V and J ends were trimmed by 3 bases and 5 bases, with 7 bases remaining between them. CDR1 is MDHEN and CDR2 is SYDVKM in the germline V gene. The CDR3 DNA reads TGTGCCAGCAGTTTCTCAGGGTATGGCTACACCTTC. Protein product: CASSFSGYGYTF.

The chain carries TRBV11-2 and TRBJ1-5; D may be TRBD1 (6 bases). CDR1 is SGHAT and CDR2 is FQNNGV in the germline V gene. The V gene lost 1 base and the J gene lost 5 bases, with 6 bases spanning the gap. CDR3 length: 13 amino acids. The CDR3, as DNA: TGTGCCAGCAGCTTAGCAGGGGATCAGCCCCAGCATTTT. This sequence encodes CASSLAGDQPQHF.

As for this clone: One end of the junction does not line up with germline, which may come from a read error. The V call is TRBV7-7, the J call TRBJ2-5; 10 bases match TRBD2. This CDR3 is 16 amino acids long. Germline V gene data show CDR1 as SSHAT and CDR2 as FNYEAQ (reference sequence). DNA of the CDR3: TGTGCTAGCAGCTTAGGGTCTAGCGGGAGCCAAGAGACCCAGTACTTC. This encodes CASSLGSSGSQETQYF.

This sequence joins TRBV27 and TRBJ2-5, with 10 bases aligning to TRBD2. Trimming cost V 3 bases and J 7 bases; bases outside gene matches: 11. CDR1 and CDR2 from the germline V gene are MNHEY and SMNVEV (reference sequence). CDR3 length equals 16 residues. CDR3 nucleotides: TGTGCCAGCAGTTTTTCGCTAGCGGGAGAAAGGAGGACCCAGTACTTC. It is translated as CASSFSLAGERRTQYF.

The chain has TRBV25-1 and TRBJ2-1, with TRBD2 matching over 13 bases. There are 12 residues in the CDR3. V shed 6 bases, J shed 16 bases, and the junction held 6 bases outside the gene matches. Germline CDR1 reads MGHDK; CDR2 reads SYGVNS. The CDR3 DNA follows: TGTGCCAGCAGAGGTACTAGCGGGAGGGGATTCTTC. The encoded protein is CASRGTSGRGFF.

The J gene is TRBJ2-5, the V gene TRBV2; D remains unclear. Between the trimmed V and J ends, which lost 0 bases and 5 bases, there was a span of 10 bases. Germline CDR1 is SNHLY and CDR2 is FYNNEI. This CDR3 is 14 amino acids long. DNA for the CDR3: TGTGCCAGCAGTGAAGCGGCCTCAATGGAGACCCAGTACTTC. It translates to CASSEAASMETQYF.

This chain links TRBV27 with TRBJ2-5; D gene unclear. The germline V gene has CDR1 MNHEY and CDR2 SMNVEV (reference sequence). The V end lost 1 base, the J end lost 5 bases, and 11 bases lay between the germline ends. The CDR3 length is 14 residues. The CDR3 is CASSLFPGRETQYF. The CDR3 DNA follows: TGTGCCAGCAGTTTATTCCCGGGTCGGGAGACCCAGTACTTC.

The chain's CDR3 is CASSPAGGAGGNEQFF. Here the CDR3 DNA reads TGTGCCAGTAGTCCGGCAGGGGGCGCGGGTGGCAATGAGCAGTTCTTC. The chain couples TRBV19 to TRBJ2-1; 8 nucleotides align to TRBD1. This CDR3 contains 16 residues. J gave up 6 bases and V 5 bases, and 12 bases lay outside the gene matches. Germline values: CDR1 LNHDA, CDR2 SQIVND (reference sequence).

This chain uses TRBV28 with TRBJ2-7; TRBD1 aligns across 12 bases. After removal of 6 bases from V and 0 bases from J, the junction contained 9 bases not matched to a gene. The CDR3 sequence is 17 residues long. The germline CDR1 and CDR2 sequences are MDHEN and SYDVKM. The CDR3 region is CASRNTQGQGASYEQYF. The CDR3 bases are TGTGCCAGCAGGAACACGCAGGGACAGGGGGCCTCCTACGAGCAGTACTTC.

J is TRBJ2-3 and V is TRBV2, with 10 bases identical to TRBD1. CDR3 length equals 17 residues. The V gene's germline CDR1 is SNHLY and CDR2 FYNNEI. After removal of 7 bases from V and 0 bases from J, the junction contained 10 bases not matched to a gene. The CDR3 bases are TGTGCCAGCACGGGACAGGGGTGGCTTACTAGCACAGATACGCAGTATTTT. Its translation: CASTGQGWLTSTDTQYF.

The rearrangement uses TRBV10-2 and TRBJ2-5; a weak D match, TRBD2 (6 bases). This CDR3 is 15 amino acids long. V shed 3 bases and J shed 3 bases, with 14 bases lying between them. Germline V gene data show CDR1 as WSHSY and CDR2 as SAAADI. In DNA, the CDR3 is TGCGCCAGCAGTGACTTTCCTAGCGAAAAAGAGACCCAGTACTTC. It encodes CASSDFPSEKETQYF.

The chain links TRBV6-5 to TRBJ2-3; 10 bases are a match to TRBD2. The length of the CDR3 is 13 residues. The junction had 1 base not matched to a gene; V was cut back by 6 bases and J by 4 bases. CDR1 is MNHEY and CDR2 is SVGAGI in the germline V gene. CDR3 loop: CASRGLAADTQYF. The CDR3 DNA follows: TGTGCCAGCAGAGGACTAGCGGCAGATACGCAGTATTTT.

The genes are TRBV7-9 and TRBJ2-7; TRBD2 agrees at 7 bases. The CDR3 covers 16 residues. Per the germline V gene, CDR1 is SEHNR and CDR2 is FQNEAQ (reference sequence). V was pared by 2 bases and J by 4 bases, with 11 bases of the junction left unmatched. CDR3 residues: CASSLSQRGPPYEQYF. CDR3 DNA sequence: TGTGCCAGCAGCTTATCTCAGCGGGGCCCGCCTTACGAGCAGTACTTC.

As DNA, the CDR3 is TGTGCCAGCAAGGGGCGAGATAGCACAGATACGCAGTATTTT. This encodes CASKGRDSTDTQYF. The V and J genes are TRBV5-4 and TRBJ2-3, with D maybe TRBD1 (5 bases). Germline V gives CDR1 SGHNT, CDR2 YYREEE (reference sequence). The CDR3 is 14 amino acids. V was pared by 6 bases and J by 0 bases, with 11 bases between.

V is TRBV21-1 and J is TRBJ1-1; the D call TRBD1 from the table was never checked on the DNA. TRBV21-1 is assigned pseudogene status. This CDR3 is 17 amino acids long. CDR3 residues: CASSKSPRQGLNTEAFF. The DNA of the CDR3 is TGTGCCAGCAGCAAGAGCCCTAGACAGGGATTAAACACTGAAGCTTTCTTT.

This chain links TRBV18 with TRBJ2-1, with 10 bases aligning to TRBD2. Germline V lookup: CDR1 KGHSH, CDR2 LQKENI. The CDR3 spans 17 residues. V lost 6 bases and J lost 7; bases outside the gene matches: 15. CDR3 nucleotide sequence: TGTGCCAGCTCGCCCTGGACTAGCGGCCATCAAGGGAATGAGCAGTTCTTC. The encoded protein is CASSPWTSGHQGNEQFF.

The gene calls are TRBV24-1 and TRBJ2-3; 12 bases match TRBD2. The V gene's germline CDR1 is KGHDR and CDR2 SFDVKD. The CDR3 runs to 16 residues. V was clipped by 2 bases and J by 4 bases; unmatched bases: 3. The CDR3 here is CATSDSGLAGSDTQYF. In DNA, the CDR3 is TGTGCCACCAGTGATTCCGGACTAGCGGGGTCAGATACGCAGTATTTT.

The gene calls are TRBV19 and TRBJ2-7, with 7 positions matching TRBD2. The germline V gene encodes CDR1 LNHDA and CDR2 SQIVND (reference sequence). This CDR3 region has 15 residues. The junction had 9 bases not matched to a gene; V was cut back by 5 bases and J by 2 bases. CDR3 bases: TGTGCCAGTAGTTTGGGGGGGTCGTTACCCTACGAGCAGTACTTC. This codes for CASSLGGSLPYEQYF.

V and J are TRBV5-1 and TRBJ2-5; TRBD2 agrees at 8 bases. Trimming took 3 bases from V and 5 from J; bases not matched to a gene: 6. Germline V gives CDR1 SGHRS, CDR2 YFSETQ. The length of the CDR3 is 14 residues. The chain's CDR3 is CASSSYSGAETQYF. The CDR3 region has the DNA TGCGCCAGCAGCTCCTATAGCGGGGCGGAGACCCAGTACTTC. Combining the CDR3 with reference TRBV5-1 and TRBJ2-5 gives the whole variable domain KAGVTQTPRYLIKTRGQQVTLSCSPISGHRSVSWYQQTPGQGLQFLFEYFSETQRNKGNFPGRFSGRQFSNSRSEMNVSTLELGDSALYLCASSSYSGAETQYFGPGTRLLVL.

The V gene is TRBV6-5, the J gene TRBJ1-4, with 10 bases fitting TRBD1. The trim removed 5 bases at V and 8 bases at J, leaving 5 bases unmatched. Per the germline V gene, CDR1 is MNHEY and CDR2 is SVGAGI. CDR3 length: 14 residues. The CDR3 DNA reads TGTGCCAGCAGTCCAGGGACAGGGGTAGAAAAACTGTTTTTT. It translates to CASSPGTGVEKLFF.

This sequence joins TRBV19 and TRBJ2-7; TRBD2 aligns across 9 bases. The V segment lost 5 bases and the J segment 1 base; nucleotides outside the gene matches: 12. CDR3 length: 17 amino acids. Looked up from germline, CDR1 is LNHDA and CDR2 is SQIVND (reference sequence). CDR3: CASSPYGGLAGSYEQYF. The CDR3 bases are TGTGCCAGTAGTCCCTACGGGGGGCTAGCGGGATCCTACGAGCAGTACTTC.

V is TRBV6-5 and J is TRBJ1-2; D unresolved. In germline, CDR1 is MNHEY, CDR2 SVGAGI. Trimming took 0 bases from V and 4 from J, leaving 15 bases between them. CDR3 size: 16 residues. This CDR3 is CASSYSMEGNSYGYTF. CDR3 in DNA: TGTGCCAGCAGTTACTCGATGGAGGGAAACAGCTATGGCTACACCTTC.

The table lists this clone with a few counts. The rearrangement links TRBV4-1 to TRBJ1-1; D is perhaps TRBD1 (5 bases). Trimming shortened V by 3 bases and J by 4 bases, and 18 bases separated the two germline ends. Germline-derived CDR1 and CDR2 are MGHRA and YSYEKL. There are 16 residues in the CDR3. CDR3 sequence: CASSHSQGPWGTEAFF. The DNA for the CDR3 is TGCGCCAGCAGCCACTCTCAGGGCCCATGGGGCACTGAAGCTTTCTTT.

The chain carries TRBV5-1 and TRBJ1-3; no firm D call. Germline values: CDR1 SGHRS, CDR2 YFSETQ. Trimming pared 3 bases from V and 8 bases from J, leaving 12 bases between. The CDR3 has 13 amino acids. The CDR3 region has the DNA TGCGCCAGCAGCTCCCGTGGGCGGGACACCATATATTTT. Translation gives CASSSRGRDTIYF.

This sequence joins TRBV9 and TRBJ2-7, with 12 bases aligning to TRBD2. CDR1 is SGDLS and CDR2 is YYNGEE in the germline V gene. V was clipped by 0 bases and J by 2 bases; unmatched bases: 6. The CDR3 consists of 17 residues. The CDR3 coding sequence is TGTGCCAGCAGCGTAGGATCGGGACTAGCGGGTGCCTACGAGCAGTACTTC. It yields the protein CASSVGSGLAGAYEQYF.

The chain links TRBV11-2 to TRBJ2-7, with 7 bases lining up with TRBD2. The germline V gene encodes CDR1 SGHAT and CDR2 FQNNGV. V gave up 4 bases and J gave up 0 bases; unmatched junction bases: 9. This CDR3 has 16 residues. The CDR3: CASSWGWRGSSYEQYF. The DNA of the CDR3 is TGTGCCAGCAGCTGGGGATGGCGGGGGAGCTCCTACGAGCAGTACTTC.

The chain has TRBV7-2 and TRBJ2-3; the D is unclear. Trimming took 2 bases from V and 5 from J, leaving 8 bases between them. Per the germline V gene, CDR1 is SGHTA and CDR2 is FQGNSA. The CDR3 is made up of 13 amino acids. The CDR3 DNA is TGTGCCAGCAGCTTATCGGGTGGAGATACGCAGTATTTT. Translation: CASSLSGGDTQYF.